Listed below are T cell receptor beta chains from one sample, sequenced in a study of blood T cell repertoires in COVID-19. Some clones are missing from TCRdb's copy, which holds only in-frame ones; the method was immunoSEQ multiplex PCR. Here the sample spans 200,000 to 250,000 clones, approximately 88% being singletons. The specimen sequenced was PBMCs or T cells enriched from blood (not recorded which). These receptors all come from a woman in her 30s who had been exposed to COVID-19. The CDR3 runs from the conserved cysteine through the conserved F or W. The D gene is left open where the match is weak. Rows give clone size only sometimes, using once, few, many, or a class for an expanded clone.

d_gene: -
j_gene: TRBJ1-2
v_gene: TRBV3-1/TRBV3-2
abundance: -
len: 14
CDR3nt: TGTGCCAGCAGCCAAGATTCCCGGGGGTATGGCTACACCTTC
CDR3aa: CASSQDSRGYGYTF

d_gene: -
j_gene: TRBJ2-7
v_gene: TRBV3-1/TRBV3-2
abundance: -
len: 12
CDR3nt: TGTGCCAGCAGCCCCGCCGAGGACGAGCAGTACTTC
CDR3aa: CASSPAEDEQYF

d_gene: TRBD2
j_gene: TRBJ2-7
v_gene: TRBV2
abundance: -
len: 16
CDR3nt: TGTGCCAGCAGTGGAACCGGGACTAGCGGGTCCTACGAGCAGTACTTC
CDR3aa: CASSGTGTSGSYEQYF

d_gene: -
j_gene: TRBJ2-1
v_gene: TRBV6-5
abundance: -
len: 12
CDR3nt: TGTGCCAGCAGTCTCGGGGACAATGAGCAGTTCTTC
CDR3aa: CASSLGDNEQFF

d_gene: TRBD2
j_gene: TRBJ2-7
v_gene: TRBV5-6
abundance: -
len: 17
CDR3nt: TGTGCCAGCAGCTTGTACCCCGGACTAGCGGACGACTACGAGCAGTACTTC
CDR3aa: CASSLYPGLADDYEQYF

d_gene: -
j_gene: TRBJ2-1
v_gene: TRBV9
abundance: once
len: 13
CDR3nt: TGTGCCAGCAGCGATGATGACAGGTATGAGCAGTTCTTC
CDR3aa: CASSDDDRYEQFF

d_gene: -
j_gene: TRBJ1-5
v_gene: TRBV19
abundance: -
len: 17
CDR3nt: TGTGCCAGTAGTAAAATCACAGGGTCTGGGAGCAATCAGCCCCAGCATTTT
CDR3aa: CASSKITGSGSNQPQHF

d_gene: -
j_gene: TRBJ1-5
v_gene: TRBV28
abundance: few
len: 16
CDR3nt: TGTGCCAGCAGTTCCCCCTCGGGAAATGGCAATCAGCCCCAGCATTTT
CDR3aa: CASSSPSGNGNQPQHF

d_gene: -
j_gene: TRBJ1-1
v_gene: TRBV19
abundance: -
len: 13
CDR3nt: TGTGCCAGTAGCCAAGGACGGGGCACTGAAGCTTTCTTT
CDR3aa: CASSQGRGTEAFF

d_gene: TRBD1
j_gene: TRBJ2-3
v_gene: TRBV7-6
abundance: -
len: 16
CDR3nt: TGTGCCAGCAGCCCAAGGACAGGGGGAAGCACAGATACGCAGTATTTT
CDR3aa: CASSPRTGGSTDTQYF

d_gene: TRBD1
j_gene: TRBJ2-3
v_gene: TRBV7-6
abundance: -
len: 13
CDR3nt: TGTGCCAGCAGCTTCACAGGGGCAGATACGCAGTATTTT
CDR3aa: CASSFTGADTQYF

d_gene: TRBD1
j_gene: TRBJ1-2
v_gene: TRBV11-2
abundance: few
len: 15
CDR3nt: TGTGCCAGCAGCTTAGGACAGGGAGATAACTATGGCTACACCTTC
CDR3aa: CASSLGQGDNYGYTF

d_gene: TRBD1
j_gene: TRBJ1-6
v_gene: TRBV7-2
abundance: -
len: 14
CDR3nt: TGTGCCAGCAGCTCCGGACAGGGAAATTCACCCCTCCACTTT
CDR3aa: CASSSGQGNSPLHF

d_gene: TRBD2
j_gene: TRBJ2-7
v_gene: TRBV10-3
abundance: -
len: 14
CDR3nt: TGTGCCATCAGTCAACTAGCGGCAAACTACGAGCAGTACTTC
CDR3aa: CAISQLAANYEQYF

d_gene: -
j_gene: TRBJ2-7
v_gene: TRBV11-2
abundance: -
len: 15
CDR3nt: TGTGCCAGCAGCTTTTTGGCAGGGGATAGAGGAGAGCAGTACTTC
CDR3aa: CASSFLAGDRGEQYF